This T cell receptor beta chain was sequenced for a study of T-cell memory formation after mild COVID-19. Points from the study as a whole: Day 37-peaking second-wave clones had unconfirmed SARS-CoV-2 specificity. Shrinking CD4+ clones resided mostly in CM and EM, and CD8+ ones in EMRA.

CDR3 length: 17 amino acids. The germline V gene encodes CDR1 SGHTA and CDR2 FQGTGA. J was trimmed by 6 bases and V by 2 bases; bases with no gene match: 5. The sample holds a few counts of this clonotype. The antigen is undetermined. TCRdb passed the 5' RACE reads through MiXCR, listing each CDR3 protein once. Of roughly 600,000 distinct CDR3 sequences in the sample, approximately 18% were seen once. The chain is built from TRBV7-3 and TRBJ2-1; 15 bases are shared with TRBD2. Sequencing was done on a sample of PBMCs or a T cell subset sorted from them (not recorded which). The sequence came from an adult woman who had mild COVID-19 (a few samples of this study predate the infection). Cell type and time point are not known. This CDR3 is CASSLGLAGGPSNEQFF. In DNA, the CDR3 is TGTGCCAGCAGCTTAGGACTAGCGGGAGGGCCAAGCAATGAGCAGTTCTTC.